The following is a TCR beta chain sequence with its context. Assay used: immunoSEQ multiplex PCR; TCRdb lists only in-frame clones, some missing. The table has about 140,000 clones, approximately 93% seen once. The CDR3 consists of 14 residues. The V gene's germline CDR1 is SNHLY and CDR2 FYNNEI. V lost 1 base and J 3 bases, leaving 9 bases between the germline ends. The data stem from a study of T cell responses to AZD1222 COVID-19 vaccine. Here the sequenced sample was peripheral blood, taken on day 0 of MenACWY control vaccination. The source of this sequence is an adult in good health. This chain uses TRBV2 with TRBJ1-1, with no clear D. The CDR3: CASSEGRVYTEAFF. CDR3 nucleotide sequence: TGTGCCAGCAGTGAAGGAAGGGTTTACACTGAAGCTTTCTTT.